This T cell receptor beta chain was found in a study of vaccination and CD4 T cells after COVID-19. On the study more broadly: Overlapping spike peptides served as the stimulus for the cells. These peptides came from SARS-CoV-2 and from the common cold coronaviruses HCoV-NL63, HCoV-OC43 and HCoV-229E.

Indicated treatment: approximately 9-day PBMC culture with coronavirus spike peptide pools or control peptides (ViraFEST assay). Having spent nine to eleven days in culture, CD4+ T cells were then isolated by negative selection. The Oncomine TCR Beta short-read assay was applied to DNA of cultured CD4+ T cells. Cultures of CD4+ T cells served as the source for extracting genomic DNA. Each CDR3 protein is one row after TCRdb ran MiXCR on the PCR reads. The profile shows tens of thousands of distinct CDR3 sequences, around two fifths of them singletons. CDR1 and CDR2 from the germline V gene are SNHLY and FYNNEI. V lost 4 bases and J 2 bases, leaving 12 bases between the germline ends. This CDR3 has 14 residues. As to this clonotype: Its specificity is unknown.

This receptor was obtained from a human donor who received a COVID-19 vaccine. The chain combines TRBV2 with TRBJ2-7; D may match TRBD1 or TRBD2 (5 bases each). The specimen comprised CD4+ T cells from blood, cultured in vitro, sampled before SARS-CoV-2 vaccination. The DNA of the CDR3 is TGTGCCAGCAGTGGGGGGAGCCGGGCCTACGAGCAGTACTTC. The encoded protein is CASSGGSRAYEQYF. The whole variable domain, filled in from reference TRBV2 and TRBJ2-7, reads EPEVTQTPSHQVTQMGQEVILRCVPISNHLYFYWYRQILGQKVEFLVSFYNNEISEKSEIFDDQFSVERPDGSNFTLKIRSTKLEDSAMYFCASSGGSRAYEQYFGPGTRLTVT.